This T cell receptor (beta chain) was identified in a study of shared clonotypes between healthy human individuals. The assay was immunoSEQ multiplex PCR, and TCRdb's table has in-frame clones only and misses some. The sample lists about 670,000 clones, 55% to 75% seen once, with about 1.8% in the top ten. Every donor was a Caucasian adult from Nashville, Tennessee. CDR1 is LNHDA, CDR2 SQIVND, per germline (reference sequence). Trimming removed 7 bases at V and 6 bases at J, with 19 bases between. CDR3 length: 15 amino acids. This TCR was sampled from a woman aged 25 to 45 in good health. Specimen: memory CD4+ T cells sorted from blood. Subset in this sample: CD45RA-negative fraction. The chain joins TRBV19 to TRBJ1-5; TRBD1 is a possible D gene (6 bases). The CDR3 spells CASTPVLTGFQPQHF. The CDR3 bases are TGTGCCAGTACCCCAGTACTAACAGGGTTTCAGCCCCAGCATTTT.